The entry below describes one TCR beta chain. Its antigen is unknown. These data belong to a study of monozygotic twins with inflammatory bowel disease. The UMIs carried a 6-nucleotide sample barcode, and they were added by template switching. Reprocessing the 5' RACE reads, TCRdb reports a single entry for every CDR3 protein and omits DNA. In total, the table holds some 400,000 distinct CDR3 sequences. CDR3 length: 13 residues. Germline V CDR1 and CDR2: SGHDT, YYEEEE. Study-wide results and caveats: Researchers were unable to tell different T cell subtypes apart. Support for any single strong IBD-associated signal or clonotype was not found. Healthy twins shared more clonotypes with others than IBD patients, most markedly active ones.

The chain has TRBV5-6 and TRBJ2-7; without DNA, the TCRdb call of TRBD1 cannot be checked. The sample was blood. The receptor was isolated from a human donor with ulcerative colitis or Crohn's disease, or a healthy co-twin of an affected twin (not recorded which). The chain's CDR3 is CASSGTGGSEQYF. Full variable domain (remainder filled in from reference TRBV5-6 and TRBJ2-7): DAGVTQSPTHLIKTRGQQVTLRCSPKSGHDTVSWYQQALGQGPQFIFQYYEEEERQRGNFPDRFSGHQFPNYSSELNVNALLLGDSALYLCASSGTGGSEQYFGPGTRLTVT.